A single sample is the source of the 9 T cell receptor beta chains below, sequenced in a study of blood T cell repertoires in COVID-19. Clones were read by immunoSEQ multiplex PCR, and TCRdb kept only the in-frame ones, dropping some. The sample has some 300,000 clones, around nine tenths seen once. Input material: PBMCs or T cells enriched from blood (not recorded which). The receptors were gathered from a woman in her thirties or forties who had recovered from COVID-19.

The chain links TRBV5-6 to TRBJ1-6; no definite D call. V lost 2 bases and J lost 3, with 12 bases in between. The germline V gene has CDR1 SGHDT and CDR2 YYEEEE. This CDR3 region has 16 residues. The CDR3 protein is CASSLGSANYNSPLHF. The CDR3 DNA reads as TGTGCCAGCAGCTTAGGCAGCGCGAACTATAATTCACCCCTCCACTTT.

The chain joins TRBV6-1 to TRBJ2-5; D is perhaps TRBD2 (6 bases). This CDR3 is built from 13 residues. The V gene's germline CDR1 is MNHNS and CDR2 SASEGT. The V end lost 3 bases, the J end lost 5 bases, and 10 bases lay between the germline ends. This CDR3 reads CASSELAFETQYF. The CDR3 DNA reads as TGTGCCAGCAGTGAGCTAGCGTTTGAGACCCAGTACTTC.

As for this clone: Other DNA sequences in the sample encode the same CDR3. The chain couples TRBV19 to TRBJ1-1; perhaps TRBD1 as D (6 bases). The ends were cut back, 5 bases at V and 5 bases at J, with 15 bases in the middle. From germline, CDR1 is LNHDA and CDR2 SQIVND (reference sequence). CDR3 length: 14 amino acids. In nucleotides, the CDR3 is TGTGCCAGTAGTGTGGCGGGGGCGCGGACTGAAGCTTTCTTT. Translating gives CASSVAGARTEAFF. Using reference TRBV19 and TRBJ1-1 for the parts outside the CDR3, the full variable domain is DGGITQSPKYLFRKEGQNVTLSCEQNLNHDAMYWYRQDPGQGLRLIYYSQIVNDFQKGDIAEGYSVSREKKESFPLTVTSAQKNPTAFYLCASSVAGARTEAFFGQGTRLTVV.

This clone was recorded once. Written as DNA, the CDR3 is TGTGCCAGCAGTCCGGACAGGTACAATGAGCAGTTCTTC. Residues: CASSPDRYNEQFF. The chain carries TRBV7-3 and TRBJ2-1, with 7 bases aligning to TRBD1. The CDR3 contains 13 residues. J was trimmed by 4 bases and V by 6 bases; bases with no gene match: 3. Germline-derived CDR1 and CDR2 are SGHTA and FQGTGA.

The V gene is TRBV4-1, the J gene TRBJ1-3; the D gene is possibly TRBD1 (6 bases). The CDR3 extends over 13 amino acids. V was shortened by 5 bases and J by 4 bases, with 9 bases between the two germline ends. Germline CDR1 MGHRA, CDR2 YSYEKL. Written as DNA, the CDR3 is TGCGCCAGCAGCGACAGGTTCGGAAACACCATATATTTT. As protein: CASSDRFGNTIYF.

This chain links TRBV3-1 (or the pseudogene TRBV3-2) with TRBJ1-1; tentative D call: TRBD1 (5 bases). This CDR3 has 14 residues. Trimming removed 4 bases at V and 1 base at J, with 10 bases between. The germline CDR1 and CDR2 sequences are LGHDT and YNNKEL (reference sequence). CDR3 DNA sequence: TGTGCCAGCAGCCCACGTGGGGCGAACACTGAAGCTTTCTTT. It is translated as CASSPRGANTEAFF.

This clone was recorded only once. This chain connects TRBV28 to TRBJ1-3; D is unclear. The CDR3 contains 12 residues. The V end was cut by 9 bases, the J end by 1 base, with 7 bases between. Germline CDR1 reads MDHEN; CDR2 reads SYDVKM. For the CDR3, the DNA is TGTGCCAGTCGTTCGTCTGGAAACACCATATATTTT. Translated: CASRSSGNTIYF.

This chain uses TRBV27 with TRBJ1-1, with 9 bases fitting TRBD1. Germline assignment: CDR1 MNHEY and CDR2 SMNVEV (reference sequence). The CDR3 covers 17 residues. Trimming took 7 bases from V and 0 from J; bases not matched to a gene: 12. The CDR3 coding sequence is TGTGCCAGCATCGCTAGGACAGGGGTCCTCCTGAACACTGAAGCTTTCTTT. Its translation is CASIARTGVLLNTEAFF.

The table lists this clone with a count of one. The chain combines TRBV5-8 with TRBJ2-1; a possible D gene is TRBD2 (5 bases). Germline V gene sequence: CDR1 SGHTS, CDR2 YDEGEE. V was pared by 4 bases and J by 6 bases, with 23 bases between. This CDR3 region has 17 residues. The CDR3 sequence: CASSPPLDLPPGNEQFF. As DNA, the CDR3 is TGTGCCAGCAGCCCGCCCCTGGACTTGCCACCTGGCAATGAGCAGTTCTTC.